A selection of T cell receptor beta chains follows, all from one sample in a study of blood T cell repertoires in COVID-19. Here immunoSEQ multiplex PCR was the method, and the copy in TCRdb shows in-frame clones only, minus some. The sample has roughly 140,000 clones, around four fifths seen once; the top ten hold around 6.5%. Sample: PBMCs or T cells enriched from blood (not recorded which). Receptor source: a woman between 35 and 50 years old who had recovered from COVID-19. Both conserved end residues are part of each CDR3. The order of the fields is V gene, clone size, D gene, J gene, CDR3 protein, CDR3 DNA. A D gene is named only where the DNA matches it firmly. Clone size is shown for a subset of rows, as once, few, many or a class of expanded clone.

v_call: TRBV5-1
clone_size: -
d_call: TRBD1
j_call: TRBJ2-7
cdr3_aa: CASSYQTGNEQYF
cdr3_nt: TGCGCCAGCAGCTACCAGACAGGGAACGAGCAGTACTTC

v_call: TRBV5-1
clone_size: -
d_call: -
j_call: TRBJ1-2
cdr3_aa: CASSLDGGRDWYGYTF
cdr3_nt: TGCGCCAGCAGCTTGGACGGGGGGCGCGATTGGTATGGCTACACCTTC

v_call: TRBV3-1/TRBV3-2
clone_size: -
d_call: TRBD1
j_call: TRBJ2-1
cdr3_aa: CASSQHPGTGINYEQFF
cdr3_nt: TGTGCCAGCAGCCAGCACCCCGGGACAGGGATTAACTATGAGCAGTTCTTC

v_call: TRBV28
clone_size: -
d_call: -
j_call: TRBJ1-1
cdr3_aa: CASLGGTNTEAFF
cdr3_nt: TGTGCCAGCTTGGGAGGTACGAACACTGAAGCTTTCTTT

v_call: TRBV7-2
clone_size: -
d_call: TRBD1
j_call: TRBJ1-1
cdr3_aa: CASSLGAIRTGLMNTEAFF
cdr3_nt: TGTGCCAGCAGCTTAGGGGCGATAAGGACAGGCTTAATGAACACTGAAGCTTTCTTT

v_call: TRBV6-5
clone_size: -
d_call: -
j_call: TRBJ2-3
cdr3_aa: CASRDSADTQYF
cdr3_nt: TGTGCCAGCAGGGATAGCGCAGATACGCAGTATTTT

v_call: TRBV4-1
clone_size: -
d_call: -
j_call: TRBJ2-2
cdr3_aa: CASSQDPGTGELFF
cdr3_nt: TGCGCCAGCAGCCAAGACCCCGGGACCGGGGAGCTGTTTTTT

v_call: TRBV5-4
clone_size: -
d_call: TRBD1
j_call: TRBJ2-3
cdr3_aa: CASSLWDRGGTDTQYF
cdr3_nt: TGTGCCAGCAGCTTGTGGGACAGGGGAGGCACAGATACGCAGTATTTT

v_call: TRBV14
clone_size: -
d_call: TRBD1
j_call: TRBJ2-7
cdr3_aa: CASSQRVQGVRGYEQYF
cdr3_nt: TGTGCCAGCAGCCAAAGAGTACAGGGGGTGAGGGGCTACGAGCAGTACTTC

v_call: TRBV9
clone_size: few
d_call: TRBD2
j_call: TRBJ2-1
cdr3_aa: CASSLISGREVEQFF
cdr3_nt: TGTGCCAGCAGCTTAATTAGCGGGAGAGAGGTTGAGCAGTTCTTC

v_call: TRBV27
clone_size: -
d_call: -
j_call: TRBJ1-1
cdr3_aa: CASRPGQFNTEAFF
cdr3_nt: TGTGCCAGCAGGCCTGGACAGTTTAACACTGAAGCTTTCTTT

v_call: TRBV19
clone_size: few
d_call: -
j_call: TRBJ2-2
cdr3_aa: CASSELGLKGTGELFF
cdr3_nt: TGTGCCAGTAGTGAACTTGGACTGAAAGGCACCGGGGAGCTGTTTTTT

v_call: TRBV5-1
clone_size: -
d_call: -
j_call: TRBJ2-3
cdr3_aa: CASSLGTTDTQYF
cdr3_nt: TGCGCCAGCAGCTTAGGGACTACAGATACGCAGTATTTT

v_call: TRBV7-3
clone_size: -
d_call: -
j_call: TRBJ2-1
cdr3_aa: CASSLSARALVNEQFF
cdr3_nt: TGTGCCAGCAGCTTATCGGCGAGGGCCCTCGTAAATGAGCAGTTCTTC